Sequencing of this TCR beta chain was carried out in a study of blood T cell repertoires in COVID-19. Study overall: The study drew acute and convalescent COVID-19 samples from the United States, Italy and Spain. PBMCs, B-cell-depleted T cells, or T cells were the source of the cDNA or gDNA that made up the material.

In the source study's methods: By means of reference gene primer amplification, nucleated cell counts were estimated. Assay: immunoSEQ multiplex PCR; the TCRdb copy retains only in-frame clones and omits some. That table is the source of V, J and clone size, and D and trimming were worked out from the DNA. Here the sample spans fewer than 150,000 clones, more than 75% being singletons. Trimming cost V 6 bases and J 2 bases; bases outside gene matches: 8. This CDR3 is built from 16 residues. Germline-derived CDR1 and CDR2 are KGHSH and LQKENI. The chain recombines TRBV18 with TRBJ2-3; 10 nucleotides align to TRBD2. Sequencing input: peripheral blood. The clonotype originates from a man in his 60s who had recovered from COVID-19. The CDR3 sequence: CASSLRTSGNTDTQYF. The CDR3 DNA is TGTGCCAGCTCCCTAAGGACTAGCGGAAACACAGATACGCAGTATTTT.